This T cell receptor (beta chain) was recovered during a study of regulatory T cells in long-lasting Graves disease. This clonotype occurred many times. Time point of the sample: newly diagnosed GD, antithyroid drugs for less than 3 months. RNA extracted from PBMCs served as the sequencing template. Peripheral blood, nine milliliters of it, was drawn into EDTA tubes. The CDR3 sequence is 14 residues long. In germline, CDR1 is MNHNS, CDR2 SASEGT. V lost 4 bases, J lost 4 bases, and 11 bases lay in between. In building TCR beta libraries, iRepertoire HTBI primers were used together with Arm-PCR of CDR3 regions. TCRdb itself ran the multiplex PCR reads through MiXCR, one entry per CDR3 protein. The sample yields fewer than 550,000 distinct CDR3 sequences, approximately 16% seen once. This sample was shared with a second study, whose subject was T cells in Graves' hyperthyroidism and ophthalmopathy. From that paper: TCR CDR3 underwent first-round RT-PCR with the HTBI primer set.

The origin of this receptor is a middle-aged woman with Graves disease. This chain connects TRBV6-1 to TRBJ1-5, with TRBD1 as a possible D gene (5 bases). The input for sequencing was peripheral blood mononuclear cells (PBMCs), taken at new diagnosis, from a patient treated with antithyroid drugs. For the CDR3, the DNA is TGTGCCAGCAGTGGAGGGGAAGGGAATCAGCCCCAGCATTTT. Protein: CASSGGEGNQPQHF.